This T cell receptor beta chain was observed in a study of human T cells and chemical hapten exposure. Study-wide context: The sensitizer, 2% DPC, was used on around 2 cm by around 2 cm of upper inner arm skin.

The V gene's germline CDR1 is SGHAT and CDR2 FQNNGV. Trimming took 2 bases from V and 1 from J; bases not matched to a gene: 10. There are 19 residues in the CDR3. Time point of the sample: patch test 2, 6 weeks after DPC sensitization. This sample's treatment: therapeutic diphenylcyclopropenone sensitization with weekly scalp DPC. Study results and limitations: As patch test score rose, PT1 expanded TCR counts tended to rise as well.

TCRdb reprocessed the RACE reads with MiXCR, giving one entry per CDR3 protein. The sample has nearly 85,000 distinct CDR3 sequences, around 10% seen once. Worth noting for this clonotype: Its antigen is still unknown.

This material consisted of whole blood, taken in connection with sensitization to the hapten diphenylcyclopropenone (DPC). The chain carries TRBV11-2 and TRBJ1-6, with 8 bases aligning to TRBD1. The receptor was derived from a man between 18 and 35 years old with alopecia areata. Some clones in this sample may be carry-over from other donors' samples. The CDR3 nucleotides read TGTGCCAGCAGCTTAACCCGAGGACAGGGTTTTTCCTATAATTCACCCCTCCACTTT. Translating it yields CASSLTRGQGFSYNSPLHF.